This T cell receptor (beta chain) is from a study of early T cells in non-severe SARS-CoV-2 infection. Study-wide background: Whole-blood bulk RNA, unsorted, was sequenced, and chains were unpaired. Study-level results: The study's VDJdb matching favored anti-spike CD8 responses and missed private and CD4 specificities.

This clonotype was counted ten times or more. The antigen is undetermined. As part of library construction, unique molecular identifiers were attached to individual cDNA molecules. Via MiXCR, TCRdb re-called the 5' RACE reads, giving one row per CDR3 protein. The data hold tens of thousands of distinct CDR3 sequences, with approximately 12% observed a single time. Germline V gene sequence: CDR1 SQVTM, CDR2 ANQGSEA. J lost 4 bases, V lost 4 bases, and 13 bases had no gene match. This CDR3 is 17 amino acids long. The sequence was obtained from an adult who was a healthcare worker with PCR-confirmed SARS-CoV-2 infection or an uninfected control (not recorded which). The J gene is TRBJ2-1, the V gene TRBV29-1, with TRBD2 identical over 10 bases. Sequencing was carried out using whole blood. This CDR3 is CSVASWLAGAPYNEQFF. In DNA, the CDR3 is TGCAGCGTTGCTTCTTGGCTAGCGGGGGCCCCTTACAATGAGCAGTTCTTC.